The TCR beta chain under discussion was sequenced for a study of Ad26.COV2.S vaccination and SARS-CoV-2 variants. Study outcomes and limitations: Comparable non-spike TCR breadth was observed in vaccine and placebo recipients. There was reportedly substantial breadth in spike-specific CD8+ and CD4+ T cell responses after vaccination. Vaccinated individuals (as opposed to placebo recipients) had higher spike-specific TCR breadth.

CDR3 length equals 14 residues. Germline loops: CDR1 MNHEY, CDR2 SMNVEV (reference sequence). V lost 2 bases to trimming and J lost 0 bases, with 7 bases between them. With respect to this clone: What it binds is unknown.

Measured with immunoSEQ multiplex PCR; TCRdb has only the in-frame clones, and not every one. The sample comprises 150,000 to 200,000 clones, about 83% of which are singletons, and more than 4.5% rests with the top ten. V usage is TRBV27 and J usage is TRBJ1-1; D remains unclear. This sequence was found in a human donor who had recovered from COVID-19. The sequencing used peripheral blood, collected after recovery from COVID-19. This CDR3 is CASSLEGLNTEAFF. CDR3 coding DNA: TGTGCCAGCAGTTTAGAGGGCCTGAACACTGAAGCTTTCTTT.